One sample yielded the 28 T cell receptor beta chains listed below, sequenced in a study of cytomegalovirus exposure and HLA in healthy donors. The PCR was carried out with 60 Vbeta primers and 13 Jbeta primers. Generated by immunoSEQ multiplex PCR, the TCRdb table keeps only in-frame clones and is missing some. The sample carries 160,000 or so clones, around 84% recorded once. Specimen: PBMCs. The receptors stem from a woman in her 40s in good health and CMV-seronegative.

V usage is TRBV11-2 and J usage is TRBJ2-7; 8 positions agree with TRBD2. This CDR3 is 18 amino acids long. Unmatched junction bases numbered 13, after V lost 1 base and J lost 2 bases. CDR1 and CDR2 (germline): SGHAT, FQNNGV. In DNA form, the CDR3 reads TGTGCCAGCAGCTTAGTGACCGGGGGGGTGAGGCGGCCCTACGAGCAGTACTTC. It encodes CASSLVTGGVRRPYEQYF.

The CDR3 region is CASSIGGGGAYNEQFF. In DNA, the CDR3 is TGTGCCAGTAGTATAGGGGGAGGGGGGGCCTACAATGAGCAGTTCTTC. V gene TRBV19 combines with J gene TRBJ2-1, with D possibly TRBD2 on 7 matching bases. The CDR3 spans 16 residues. Germline V lookup: CDR1 LNHDA, CDR2 SQIVND (reference sequence). The V end lost 1 base, the J end lost 2 bases, and 12 bases lay between the germline ends.

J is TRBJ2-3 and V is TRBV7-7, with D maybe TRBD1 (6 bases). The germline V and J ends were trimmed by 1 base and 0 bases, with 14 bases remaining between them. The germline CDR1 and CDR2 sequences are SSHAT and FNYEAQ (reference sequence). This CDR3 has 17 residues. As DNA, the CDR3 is TGTGCCAGCAGCTTAGAGAGCAGGGGATTTAGCACAGATACGCAGTATTTT. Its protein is CASSLESRGFSTDTQYF. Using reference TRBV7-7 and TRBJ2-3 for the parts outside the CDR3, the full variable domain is GAGVSQSPRYKVTKRGQDVTLRCDPISSHATLYWYQQALGQGPEFLTYFNYEAQPDKSGLPSDRFSAERPEGSISTLTIQRTEQRDSAMYRCASSLESRGFSTDTQYFGPGTRLTVL.

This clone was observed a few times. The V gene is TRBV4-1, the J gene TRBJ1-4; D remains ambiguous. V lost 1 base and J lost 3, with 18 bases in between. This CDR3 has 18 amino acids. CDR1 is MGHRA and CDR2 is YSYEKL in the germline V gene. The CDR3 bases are TGCGCCAGCAGCCAAGTTCGCGTCAAAACCAGGTCTAATGAAAAACTGTTTTTT. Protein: CASSQVRVKTRSNEKLFF.

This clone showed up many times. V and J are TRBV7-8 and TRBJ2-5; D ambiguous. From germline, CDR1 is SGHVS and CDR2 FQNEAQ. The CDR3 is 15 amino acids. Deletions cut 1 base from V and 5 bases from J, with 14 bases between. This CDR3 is CASSLVAPLEETQYF. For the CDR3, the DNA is TGTGCCAGCAGCTTAGTCGCACCCCTCGAGGAGACCCAGTACTTC.

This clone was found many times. Here the CDR3 DNA reads TGTGCCAGCAGGCCTACAGGGGGCCCAGAAGCTTTCTTT. The encoded protein is CASRPTGGPEAFF. The V and J genes are TRBV7-9 and TRBJ1-1, with TRBD1 identical over 9 bases. V was clipped by 6 bases and J by 8 bases; unmatched bases: 7. This CDR3 is built from 13 residues. CDR1 SEHNR and CDR2 FQNEAQ come from the germline V gene (reference sequence).

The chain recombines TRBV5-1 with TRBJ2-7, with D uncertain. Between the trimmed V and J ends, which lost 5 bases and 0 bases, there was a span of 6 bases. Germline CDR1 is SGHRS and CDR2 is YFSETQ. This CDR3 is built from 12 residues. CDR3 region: CASRTDSYEQYF. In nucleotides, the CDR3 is TGCGCCAGCAGAACAGACTCCTACGAGCAGTACTTC.

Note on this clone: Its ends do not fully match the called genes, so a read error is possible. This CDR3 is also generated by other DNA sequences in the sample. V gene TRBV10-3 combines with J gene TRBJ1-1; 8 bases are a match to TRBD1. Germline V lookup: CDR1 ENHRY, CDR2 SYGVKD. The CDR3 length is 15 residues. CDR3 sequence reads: CAISGGDRLSTEAFF. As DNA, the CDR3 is TGTGCCATCAGTGGGGGGGACAGGTTGAGCACTGAGGCTTTCTTT.

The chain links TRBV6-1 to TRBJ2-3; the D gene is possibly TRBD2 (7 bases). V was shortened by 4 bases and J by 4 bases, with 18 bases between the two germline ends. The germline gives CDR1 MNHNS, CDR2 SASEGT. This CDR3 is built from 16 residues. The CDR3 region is CASSGFYGGHSDTQYF. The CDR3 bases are TGTGCCAGCAGTGGTTTTTACGGGGGGCATTCAGATACGCAGTATTTT.

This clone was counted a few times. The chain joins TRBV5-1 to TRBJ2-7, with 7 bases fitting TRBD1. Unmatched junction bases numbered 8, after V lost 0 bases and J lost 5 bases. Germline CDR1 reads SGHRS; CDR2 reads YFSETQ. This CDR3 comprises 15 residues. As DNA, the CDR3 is TGCGCCAGCAGCTTGGCCGTGGGACAGTTGGACGAGCAGTACTTC. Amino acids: CASSLAVGQLDEQYF.

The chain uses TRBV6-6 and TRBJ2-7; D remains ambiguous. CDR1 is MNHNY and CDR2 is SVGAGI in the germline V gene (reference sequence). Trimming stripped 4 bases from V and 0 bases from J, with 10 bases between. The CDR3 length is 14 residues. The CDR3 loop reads CASSLAVSSYEQYF. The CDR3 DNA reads TGTGCCAGCAGTTTGGCAGTAAGCTCCTACGAGCAGTACTTC.

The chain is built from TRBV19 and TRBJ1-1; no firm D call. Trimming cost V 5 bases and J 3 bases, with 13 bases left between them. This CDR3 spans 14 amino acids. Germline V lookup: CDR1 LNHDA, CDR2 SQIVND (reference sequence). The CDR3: CASSATGGYTEAFF. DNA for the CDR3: TGTGCCAGTAGTGCGACCGGAGGGTACACTGAAGCTTTCTTT. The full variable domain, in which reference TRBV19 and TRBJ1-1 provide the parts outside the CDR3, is DGGITQSPKYLFRKEGQNVTLSCEQNLNHDAMYWYRQDPGQGLRLIYYSQIVNDFQKGDIAEGYSVSREKKESFPLTVTSAQKNPTAFYLCASSATGGYTEAFFGQGTRLTVV.

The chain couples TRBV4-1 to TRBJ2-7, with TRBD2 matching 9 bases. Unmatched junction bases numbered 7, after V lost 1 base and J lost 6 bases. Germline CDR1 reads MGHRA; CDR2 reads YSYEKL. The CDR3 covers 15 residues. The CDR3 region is CASSQVASGDLEQYF. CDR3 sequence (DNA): TGCGCCAGCAGCCAAGTTGCTAGCGGGGACCTCGAGCAGTACTTC.

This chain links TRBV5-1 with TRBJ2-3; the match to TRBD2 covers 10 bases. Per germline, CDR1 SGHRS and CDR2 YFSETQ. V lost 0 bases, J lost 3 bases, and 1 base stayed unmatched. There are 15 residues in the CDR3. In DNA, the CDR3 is TGCGCCAGCAGCTTGGAGCGGGGGGGGACAGATACGCAGTATTTT. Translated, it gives CASSLERGGTDTQYF.

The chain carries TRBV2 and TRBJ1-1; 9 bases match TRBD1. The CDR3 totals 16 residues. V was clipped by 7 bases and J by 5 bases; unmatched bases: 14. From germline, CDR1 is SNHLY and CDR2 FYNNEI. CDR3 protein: CASTLNTPGTGTEAFF. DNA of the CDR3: TGTGCCAGCACCCTGAACACCCCCGGGACAGGGACTGAAGCTTTCTTT.

As DNA, the CDR3 is TGCGCCACCGGAAGGGACAGCTCCTACGAGCAGTACTTC. Its protein is CATGRDSSYEQYF. The rearrangement uses TRBV10-2 and TRBJ2-7, with 7 bases lining up with TRBD1. V shed 10 bases, J shed 0 bases, and the junction held 6 bases outside the gene matches. The CDR3 contains 13 residues. CDR1 WSHSY and CDR2 SAAADI come from the germline V gene.

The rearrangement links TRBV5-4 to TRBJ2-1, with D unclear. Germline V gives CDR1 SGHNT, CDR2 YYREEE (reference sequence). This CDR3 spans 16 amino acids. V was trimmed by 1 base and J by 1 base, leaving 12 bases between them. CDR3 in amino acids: CASSLSLAVSYNEQFF. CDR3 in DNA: TGTGCCAGCAGCTTGTCTCTGGCGGTATCCTACAATGAGCAGTTCTTC.

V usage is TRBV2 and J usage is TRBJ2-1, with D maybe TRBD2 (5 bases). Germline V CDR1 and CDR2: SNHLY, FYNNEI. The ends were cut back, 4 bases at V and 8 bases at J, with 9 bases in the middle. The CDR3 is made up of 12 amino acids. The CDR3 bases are TGTGCCAGCAGTGGACTATCCGATGAGCAGTTCTTC. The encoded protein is CASSGLSDEQFF.

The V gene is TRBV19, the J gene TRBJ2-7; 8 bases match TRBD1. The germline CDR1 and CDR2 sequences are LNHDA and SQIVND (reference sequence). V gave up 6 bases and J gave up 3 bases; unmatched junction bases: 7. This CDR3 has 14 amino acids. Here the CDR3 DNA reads TGTGCCAGTAGGAAGGACAGGGACCACTACGAGCAGTACTTC. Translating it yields CASRKDRDHYEQYF.

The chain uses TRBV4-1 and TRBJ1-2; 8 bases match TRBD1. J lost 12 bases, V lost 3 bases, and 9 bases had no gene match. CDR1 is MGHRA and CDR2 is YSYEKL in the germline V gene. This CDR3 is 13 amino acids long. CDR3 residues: CASSHSGTGGHTF. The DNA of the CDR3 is TGCGCCAGCAGCCATAGTGGGACAGGAGGGCACACCTTC.

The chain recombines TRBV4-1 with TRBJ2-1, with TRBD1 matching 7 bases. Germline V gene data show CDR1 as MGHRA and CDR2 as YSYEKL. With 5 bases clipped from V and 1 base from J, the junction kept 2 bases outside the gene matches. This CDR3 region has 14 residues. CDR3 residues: CASSRGLSYNEQFF. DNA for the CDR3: TGCGCCAGCAGCAGGGGGCTATCCTACAATGAGCAGTTCTTC.

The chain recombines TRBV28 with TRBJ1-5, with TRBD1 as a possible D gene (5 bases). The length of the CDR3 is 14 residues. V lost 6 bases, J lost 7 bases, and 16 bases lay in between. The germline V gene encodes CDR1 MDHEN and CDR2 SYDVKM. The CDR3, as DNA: TGTGCCAGCAGGCTGGGGGGGGTTGGGCAGCCCCAGCATTTT. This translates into CASRLGGVGQPQHF.

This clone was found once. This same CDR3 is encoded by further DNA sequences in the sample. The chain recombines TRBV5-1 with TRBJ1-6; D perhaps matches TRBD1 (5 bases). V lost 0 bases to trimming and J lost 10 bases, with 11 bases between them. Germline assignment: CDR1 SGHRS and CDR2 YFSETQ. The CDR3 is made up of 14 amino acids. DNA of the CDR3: TGCGCCAGCAGCTTGGGCCCAGGGAACTCACCCCTCCACTTT. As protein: CASSLGPGNSPLHF. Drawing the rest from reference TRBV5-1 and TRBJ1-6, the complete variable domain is KAGVTQTPRYLIKTRGQQVTLSCSPISGHRSVSWYQQTPGQGLQFLFEYFSETQRNKGNFPGRFSGRQFSNSRSEMNVSTLELGDSALYLCASSLGPGNSPLHFGNGTRLTVT.

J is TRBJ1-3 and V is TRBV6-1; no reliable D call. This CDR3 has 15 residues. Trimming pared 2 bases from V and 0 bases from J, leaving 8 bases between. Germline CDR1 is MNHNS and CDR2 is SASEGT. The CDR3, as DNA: TGTGCCAGCAGTGAAACCCCAGGCTCTGGAAACACCATATATTTT. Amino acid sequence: CASSETPGSGNTIYF.

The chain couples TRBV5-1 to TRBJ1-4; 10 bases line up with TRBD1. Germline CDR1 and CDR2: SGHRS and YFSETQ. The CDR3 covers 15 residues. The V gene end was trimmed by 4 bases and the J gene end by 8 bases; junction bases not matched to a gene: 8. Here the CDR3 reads CASSPRGDRGEKLFF. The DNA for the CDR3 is TGCGCCAGCAGCCCTAGGGGGGACAGGGGCGAAAAACTGTTTTTT.

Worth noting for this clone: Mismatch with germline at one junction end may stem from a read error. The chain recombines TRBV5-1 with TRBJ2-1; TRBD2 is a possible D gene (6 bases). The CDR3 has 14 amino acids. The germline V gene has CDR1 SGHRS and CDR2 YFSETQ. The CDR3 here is CACSRSGTDNEQFF. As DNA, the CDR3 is TGCGCCTGCAGCAGATCCGGGACTGACAATGAGCAGTTCTTC.

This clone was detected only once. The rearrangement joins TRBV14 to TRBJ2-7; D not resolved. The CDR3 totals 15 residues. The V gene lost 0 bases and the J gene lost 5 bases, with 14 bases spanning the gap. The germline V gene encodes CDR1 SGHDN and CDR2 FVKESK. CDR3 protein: CASSQEILLRHEQYF. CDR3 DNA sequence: TGTGCCAGCAGCCAAGAAATACTCCTCCGCCACGAGCAGTACTTC. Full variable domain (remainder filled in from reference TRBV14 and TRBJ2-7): EAGVTQFPSHSVIEKGQTVTLRCDPISGHDNLYWYRRVMGKEIKFLLHFVKESKQDESGMPNNRFLAERTGGTYSTLKVQPAELEDSGVYFCASSQEILLRHEQYFGPGTRLTVT.

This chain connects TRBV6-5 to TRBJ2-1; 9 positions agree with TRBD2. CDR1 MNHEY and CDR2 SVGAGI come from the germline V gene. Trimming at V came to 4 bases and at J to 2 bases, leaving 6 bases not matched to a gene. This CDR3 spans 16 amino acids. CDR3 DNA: TGTGCCAGCAGTTCCCGACGCGGGGGGGCCTACAATGAGCAGTTCTTC. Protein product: CASSSRRGGAYNEQFF.